This TCR beta chain came from a study of blood T cell repertoires in COVID-19. Seattle patients were enrolled during active infection and followed longitudinally. This CDR3 region has 16 residues. Trimming removed 1 base from V and 5 bases from J, with 16 bases in between. Per the germline V gene, CDR1 is MDHEN and CDR2 is SYDVKM. Original processing methods: By means of reference gene primer amplification, nucleated cell counts were estimated. The table came from immunoSEQ multiplex PCR; TCRdb's copy has only in-frame clones and leaves some out. That table furnishes V, J and clone size, whereas the DNA furnished D and trimming. The table has 290,000 or so clones, about nine tenths seen once.

Sequencing used peripheral blood. This chain uses TRBV28 with TRBJ2-3, with D possibly TRBD2 on 6 matching bases. This TCR derives from a woman under 40 with COVID-19, enrolled during active disease. CDR3 amino acids: CASSLFPGAEEDTQYF. The CDR3 DNA follows: TGTGCCAGCAGTTTATTCCCGGGAGCGGAGGAAGATACGCAGTATTTT.